Below, 15 T cell receptor beta chains from the same sample are listed, as sequenced in a study of cytotoxic CD8 clonotypes in ibrutinib-treated CLL. Method: immunoSEQ multiplex PCR; TCRdb's copy keeps in-frame clones and lacks some. Of roughly 220,000 clones detected, roughly three quarters appear once; the ten largest clones hold about 6.2%. The sample in question was PBMCs, obtained after 12 months of ibrutinib treatment. All receptors derive from a human donor with chronic lymphocytic leukemia.

V gene TRBV30 combines with J gene TRBJ1-4; the D gene is possibly TRBD1 (5 bases). CDR1 is GTSNPN and CDR2 is SVGIG in the germline V gene (reference sequence). The CDR3 spans 18 residues. Deletions cut 0 bases from V and 2 bases from J, with 19 bases between. The CDR3 bases are TGTGCCTGGAGTGTACGTTGGCAGGCCAGGGCCACTAATGAAAAACTGTTTTTT. Amino acids: CAWSVRWQARATNEKLFF.

The J gene is TRBJ2-5, the V gene TRBV29-1; D is perhaps TRBD1 or TRBD2 (7 bases each). V was pared by 6 bases and J by 5 bases, with 19 bases between. Germline CDR1 SQVTM, CDR2 ANQGSEA. This CDR3 has 14 residues. The CDR3 loop is CSVKPQGGFETQYF. CDR3 nucleotides: TGCAGCGTCAAACCCCAGGGGGGGTTTGAGACCCAGTACTTC.

Concerning this clone: Since the CDR3 does not end with the conserved phenylalanine or tryptophan, this likely comes from a read error. It is unclear where the CDR3 begins or ends on the DNA, so no DNA is shown, and the CDR3 is as TCRdb lists it. The chain combines TRBV21-1 with TRBJ2-7; the table's D call TRBD1 went unverified against the DNA. TRBV21-1 is a recognized pseudogene. The CDR3 numbers 10 amino acids, ends counted. The CDR3 protein is CASTLKPGTI.

This chain links TRBV30 with TRBJ2-7; no definite D call. CDR3 length: 12 amino acids. Trimming took 2 bases from V and 2 from J, leaving 7 bases between them. Looked up from germline, CDR1 is GTSNPN and CDR2 is SVGIG (reference sequence). The CDR3 region is CAWSLLTYEQYF. In DNA form, the CDR3 reads TGTGCCTGGAGTCTTTTAACCTACGAGCAGTACTTC.

The chain couples TRBV28 to TRBJ2-3; tentatively, D is TRBD1 (6 bases). V lost 10 bases to trimming and J lost 0 bases, with 14 bases between them. This CDR3 has 14 residues. Germline V gives CDR1 MDHEN, CDR2 SYDVKM. The chain's CDR3 is CATIWGQSTDTQYF. CDR3 bases: TGTGCCACCATTTGGGGGCAAAGCACAGATACGCAGTATTTT.

This clone was found a few times. The chain has TRBV28 and TRBJ1-5, with TRBD1 as a possible D gene (5 bases). V lost 6 bases to trimming and J lost 1 base, with 13 bases between them. This CDR3 region has 15 residues. The germline V gene encodes CDR1 MDHEN and CDR2 SYDVKM. Here the CDR3 reads CASRGGGGSNQPQHF. The CDR3 DNA reads TGTGCCAGCAGGGGGGGTGGTGGCAGCAATCAGCCCCAGCATTTT.

The rearrangement joins TRBV19 to TRBJ1-1; 8 nucleotides align to TRBD1. Trimming at V came to 9 bases and at J to 1 base, leaving 7 bases not matched to a gene. Germline V gene lookup returns CDR1 LNHDA and CDR2 SQIVND (reference sequence). The CDR3 has 14 amino acids. The CDR3 region is CASFRDRRNTEAFF. The CDR3, as DNA: TGTGCCAGCTTTCGGGACAGGCGGAACACTGAAGCTTTCTTT. Drawing the rest from reference TRBV19 and TRBJ1-1, the complete variable domain is DGGITQSPKYLFRKEGQNVTLSCEQNLNHDAMYWYRQDPGQGLRLIYYSQIVNDFQKGDIAEGYSVSREKKESFPLTVTSAQKNPTAFYLCASFRDRRNTEAFFGQGTRLTVV.

This chain uses TRBV6-4 with TRBJ2-2, with 7 bases that match TRBD1. CDR1 and CDR2 from the germline V gene are MRHNA and SNTAGT. The CDR3 spans 14 residues. J gave up 1 base and V 6 bases, and 2 bases lay outside the gene matches. DNA for the CDR3: TGTGCCAGCAGGGGACAGCTGAACACCGGGGAGCTGTTTTTT. Protein product: CASRGQLNTGELFF.

The genes are TRBV9 and TRBJ2-3, with 8 bases aligning to TRBD2. Germline trimming cut 0 bases from V and 2 bases from J; bases unmatched to any gene: 5. This CDR3 has 16 amino acids. Germline V CDR1 and CDR2: SGDLS, YYNGEE. The CDR3 spells CASSVGASGYTDTQYF. The CDR3 region has the DNA TGTGCCAGCAGCGTAGGGGCTAGCGGGTACACAGATACGCAGTATTTT.

This chain links TRBV30 with TRBJ1-5; D is undetermined. CDR3 length equals 13 residues. V was shortened by 2 bases and J by 2 bases, with 7 bases between the two germline ends. From germline, CDR1 is GTSNPN and CDR2 SVGIG (reference sequence). The CDR3: CAWSHQGNQPQHF. The CDR3 bases are TGTGCCTGGAGTCACCAGGGCAATCAGCCCCAGCATTTT.

The chain couples TRBV27 to TRBJ2-1; 10 bases line up with TRBD2. V lost 3 bases to trimming and J lost 4 bases; unmatched junction nucleotides: 3. Germline V lookup: CDR1 MNHEY, CDR2 SMNVEV (reference sequence). The CDR3 totals 15 residues. CDR3 nucleotides: TGTGCCAGCAGTTTTGAAGCGGGAGGGTACAATGAGCAGTTCTTC. As protein: CASSFEAGGYNEQFF.

The V and J genes are TRBV15 and TRBJ1-5; maybe TRBD1 (5 bases). The CDR3 covers 15 residues. The germline gives CDR1 LNHNV, CDR2 YYDKDF (reference sequence). The V end was cut by 5 bases, the J end by 4 bases, with 15 bases between. The CDR3 reads CATSGAPSPNQPQHF. CDR3 nucleotide sequence: TGTGCCACCAGCGGGGCGCCTAGTCCTAATCAGCCCCAGCATTTT.

The rearrangement joins TRBV4-3 to TRBJ2-7; unclear D gene. Trimming removed 4 bases at V and 0 bases at J, with 10 bases between. Germline V CDR1 and CDR2: LGHNA, YSLEER. The CDR3 consists of 14 residues. The CDR3 region has the DNA TGCGCCAGCAGCCCCGGACCCCTCTCCTACGAGCAGTACTTC. Encoded protein: CASSPGPLSYEQYF.

The V and J genes are TRBV11-2 and TRBJ1-1; a possible D gene is TRBD1 (5 bases). The CDR3 totals 16 residues. Trimming cost V 3 bases and J 0 bases, with 14 bases left between them. Germline V lookup: CDR1 SGHAT, CDR2 FQNNGV. CDR3 in amino acids: CASSLGGARLNTEAFF. The CDR3 coding sequence is TGTGCCAGCAGCTTGGGAGGGGCCCGCCTGAACACTGAAGCTTTCTTT.

This chain joins TRBV12-5 and TRBJ1-6; TRBD1 might be the D (6 bases). V lost 7 bases to trimming and J lost 9 bases, with 16 bases between them. The length of the CDR3 is 14 residues. CDR1 and CDR2 (germline): LGHNT, FRNRAP. The chain's CDR3 is CASANRDYGSPLHF. As DNA, the CDR3 is TGTGCTAGTGCCAACAGGGATTACGGTTCACCCCTCCACTTT. Filled out from reference TRBV12-5 and TRBJ1-6, the complete variable domain reads DARVTQTPRHKVTEMGQEVTMRCQPILGHNTVFWYRQTMMQGLELLAYFRNRAPLDDSGMPKDRFSAEMPDATLATLKIQPSEPRDSAVYFCASANRDYGSPLHFGNGTRLTVT.